This entry is about one T cell receptor beta chain. Treatment described: over 15 received Ad26.COV2.S at low or high dose, single or two shots; about 5 received placebo; per-sample allocation not given. On day 63 after the first injection, vaccine and placebo recipients gave samples. Immunization relied on an Ad26 vector, which expressed Wuhan-strain SARS-CoV-2 spike. The CDR3 spans 14 residues. Germline CDR1 and CDR2: SEHNR and FQNEAQ (reference sequence). V was cut by 0 bases and J by 7 bases, with 13 bases left in between. Only in-frame clones appear in the TCRdb table, and some are missing; sequencing was by immunoSEQ multiplex PCR. Of about 400,000 clones listed, 70% to 90% are singletons. This sample was taken from a study of Ad26.COV2.S vaccination and SARS-CoV-2 variants. Study details: Intramuscular Ad26.COV2.S doses were given once or twice, 56 days apart.

The sequences come from peripheral blood, collected in a trial of Ad26.COV2.S vaccine versus placebo. The V gene is TRBV7-9, the J gene TRBJ2-7; tentative D call: TRBD2 (5 bases). This receptor was taken from a person between 18 and 65 years old who received the Ad26.COV2.S COVID-19 vaccine or a placebo. The CDR3 region has the DNA TGTGCCAGCAGCTTAGCGGAGTCAACGGGGGAGCAGTACTTC. As protein: CASSLAESTGEQYF.